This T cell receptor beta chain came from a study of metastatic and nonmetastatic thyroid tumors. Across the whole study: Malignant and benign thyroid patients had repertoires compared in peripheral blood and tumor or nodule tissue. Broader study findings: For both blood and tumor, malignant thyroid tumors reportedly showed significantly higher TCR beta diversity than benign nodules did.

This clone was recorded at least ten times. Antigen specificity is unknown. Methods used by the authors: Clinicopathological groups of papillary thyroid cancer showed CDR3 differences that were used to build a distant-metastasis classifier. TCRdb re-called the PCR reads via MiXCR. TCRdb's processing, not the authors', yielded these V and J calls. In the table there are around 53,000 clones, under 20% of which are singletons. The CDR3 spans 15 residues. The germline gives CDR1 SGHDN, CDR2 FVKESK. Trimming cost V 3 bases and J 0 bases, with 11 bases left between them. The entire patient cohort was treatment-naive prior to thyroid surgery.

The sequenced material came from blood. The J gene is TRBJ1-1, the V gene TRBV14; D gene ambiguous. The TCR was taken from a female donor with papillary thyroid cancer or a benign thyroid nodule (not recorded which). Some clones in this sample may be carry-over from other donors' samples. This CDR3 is CASSQVGALNTEAFF. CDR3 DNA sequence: TGTGCCAGCAGCCAGGTCGGTGCCTTGAACACTGAAGCTTTCTTT.